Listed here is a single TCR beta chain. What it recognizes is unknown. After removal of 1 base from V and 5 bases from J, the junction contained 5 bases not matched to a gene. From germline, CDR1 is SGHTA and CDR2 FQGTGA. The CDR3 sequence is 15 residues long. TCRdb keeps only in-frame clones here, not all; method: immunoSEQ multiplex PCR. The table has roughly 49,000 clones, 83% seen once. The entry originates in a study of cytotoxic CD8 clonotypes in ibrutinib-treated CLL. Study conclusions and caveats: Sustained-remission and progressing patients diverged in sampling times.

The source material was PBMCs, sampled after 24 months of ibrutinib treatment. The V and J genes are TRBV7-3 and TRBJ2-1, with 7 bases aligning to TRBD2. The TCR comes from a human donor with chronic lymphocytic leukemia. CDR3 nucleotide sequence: TGTGCCAGCAGCTTAATAGCGGGCTGGGACAATGAGCAGTTCTTC. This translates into CASSLIAGWDNEQFF.